The T cell receptor beta chain described here comes from a study of blood T cell repertoires in COVID-19. Study details: COVID-19 samples collected from the United States, Italy and Spain covered acute and convalescent phases. Sources were T cells, B-cell-depleted T cells, or PBMCs; the material itself was cDNA or gDNA.

How the authors handled the data: Amplification of reference gene primers provided the estimated nucleated cell counts. Profiled with immunoSEQ multiplex PCR; TCRdb holds only in-frame clones, not every one. That table is the source of V, J and clone size, and D and trimming were worked out from the DNA. The sample holds over 100,000 clones; approximately 84% are singletons and the top ten take over 9.5%. Material: peripheral blood. The clonotype originates from a man aged 35 to 55 with active or convalescent COVID-19.

The CDR3 spells CAIGDRGNYGYTF. In nucleotides, the CDR3 is TGTGCCATTGGGGACAGGGGGAATTATGGCTACACCTTC. The genes are TRBV6-5 and TRBJ1-2; 11 positions agree with TRBD1. This CDR3 has 13 residues. Per germline, CDR1 MNHEY and CDR2 SVGAGI. The trim removed 10 bases at V and 5 bases at J, leaving 6 bases unmatched.